There are a few counts of the clone carrying this TCR beta chain. This sample was included in a study of identical twins. All donors comprised healthy Caucasians. Trimming at V came to 6 bases and at J to 7 bases, leaving 6 bases not matched to a gene. This CDR3 has 12 amino acids. Per the germline V gene, CDR1 is SGHAT and CDR2 is FQNNGV. Each CDR3 protein is one row after TCRdb ran MiXCR on the 5' RACE reads. The sample carries about 520,000 distinct CDR3 sequences, 20% to 25% recorded once. The sample was also reused in another study, on T cells expressing NK-cell markers.

The rearrangement joins TRBV11-2 to TRBJ2-7; 7 positions match TRBD2. The source material was CD4+ T cells sorted from blood. This TCR was sampled from a young woman in good health. The CDR3 loop is CASRPTSVEQYF. The CDR3 DNA is TGTGCCAGCAGACCCACTAGCGTGGAGCAGTACTTC.